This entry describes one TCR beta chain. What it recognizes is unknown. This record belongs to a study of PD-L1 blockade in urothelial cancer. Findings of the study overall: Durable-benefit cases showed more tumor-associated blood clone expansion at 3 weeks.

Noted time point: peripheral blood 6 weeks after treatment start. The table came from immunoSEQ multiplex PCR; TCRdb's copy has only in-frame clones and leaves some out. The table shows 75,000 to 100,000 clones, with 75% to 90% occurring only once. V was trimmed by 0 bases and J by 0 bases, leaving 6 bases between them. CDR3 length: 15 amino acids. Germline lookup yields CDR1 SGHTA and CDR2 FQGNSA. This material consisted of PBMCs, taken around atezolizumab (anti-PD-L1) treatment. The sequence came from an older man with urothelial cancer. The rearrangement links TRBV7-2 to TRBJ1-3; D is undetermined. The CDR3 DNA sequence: TGTGCCAGCAGCTTAGCGGCACGCTCTGGAAACACCATATATTTT. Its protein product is CASSLAARSGNTIYF. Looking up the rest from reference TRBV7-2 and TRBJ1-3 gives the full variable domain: GAGVSQSPSNKVTEKGKDVELRCDPISGHTALYWYRQSLGQGLEFLIYFQGNSAPDKSGLPSDRFSAERTGGSVSTLTIQRTQQEDSAVYLCASSLAARSGNTIYFGEGSWLTVV.